The clone carrying this T cell receptor beta chain was recorded at least ten times. The sample is drawn from a study of T-cell reconstitution after alpha-beta-depleted transplantation in children. The V and J ends lost 6 bases and 1 base respectively, with 20 bases between them. In germline, CDR1 is SQVTM, CDR2 ANQGSEA. The CDR3 runs 16 residues. For TCRbeta, the library was prepared with unique molecular identifiers. TCRdb itself ran the PCR reads through MiXCR, one entry per CDR3 protein. The sample includes over 150,000 distinct CDR3 sequences, roughly 6.5% of them seen just once. This receptor was obtained from a girl less than two years old with combined immunodeficiency, due to receive a stem cell transplant. V is TRBV29-1 and J is TRBJ2-3, with D possibly being TRBD2 (6 bases). Sequenced here: PBMCs, sampled before TCRalphabeta/CD19-depleted stem cell transplant. In nucleotides, the CDR3 is TGCAGCGTCCCTACCGGCGGGCGGGAAGGCACAGATACGCAGTATTTT. Protein sequence: CSVPTGGREGTDTQYF.